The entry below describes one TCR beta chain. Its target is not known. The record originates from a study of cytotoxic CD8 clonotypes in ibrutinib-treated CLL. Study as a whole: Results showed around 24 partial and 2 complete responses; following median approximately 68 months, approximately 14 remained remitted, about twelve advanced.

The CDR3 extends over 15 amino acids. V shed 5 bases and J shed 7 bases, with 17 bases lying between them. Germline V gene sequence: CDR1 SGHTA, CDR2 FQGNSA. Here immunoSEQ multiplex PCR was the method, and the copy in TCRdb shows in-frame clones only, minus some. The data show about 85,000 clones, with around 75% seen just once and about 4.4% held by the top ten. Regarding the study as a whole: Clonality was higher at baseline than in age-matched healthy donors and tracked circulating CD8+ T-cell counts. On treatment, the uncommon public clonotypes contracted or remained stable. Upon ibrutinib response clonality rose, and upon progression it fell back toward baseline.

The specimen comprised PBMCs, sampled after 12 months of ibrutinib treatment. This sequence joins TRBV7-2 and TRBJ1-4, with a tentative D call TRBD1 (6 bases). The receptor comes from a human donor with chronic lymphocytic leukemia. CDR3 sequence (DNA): TGTGCCAGCAGCCGAGGGGGGGGCTTTACTGAAAAACTGTTTTTT. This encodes CASSRGGGFTEKLFF.